Listed here is a single T cell receptor (beta chain). The antigen remains unidentified. The CDR3 has 14 amino acids. Losses at the gene ends were 5 bases for V and 4 bases for J; bases not matched to a gene: 9. Germline values: CDR1 DFQATT, CDR2 SNEGSKA (reference sequence). The sample originates from a study of vaccination and CD4 T cells after COVID-19. Across the study: Two Hispanic individuals were among six male and four female convalescent patients. Notes on the study in general: Median reactive clonotypes, those recognizing SARS-CoV-2, rose from 21 to 38, not significantly.

As for treatment: roughly 11-day PBMC culture with coronavirus spike peptide pools or control peptides (ViraFEST assay). Once obtained from cultured CD4+ T cells, the DNA was sequenced using the Oncomine TCR Beta short-read assay. TCRdb ran MiXCR on the PCR reads and lists one entry per CDR3 protein. The sample records around 19,000 distinct CDR3 sequences, roughly three fifths being singletons. This TCR was sampled from a human donor who had recovered from COVID-19. Sequencing input: CD4+ T cells from blood, cultured in vitro. This chain uses TRBV20-1 with TRBJ2-5; TRBD2 matches 8 bases. CDR3 DNA: TGCAGTGCTCCCTACGGGGGGGGAGCAGAGACCCAGTACTTC. The encoded protein is CSAPYGGGAETQYF.